This TCR beta chain was retrieved from a study of radiation and T cells in renal cell carcinoma (TCRdb year 2020). Regarding the complete study: In total, 50 to 55 samples underwent TCR beta sequencing: around 26 tumors plus 27 peripheral blood samples. A total of roughly 4 million unique CDR3 nucleotide sequences, encoding roughly 3,000,000 unique CDR3 amino acid sequences, were found across all 50 or so samples. The paper's findings and limits, for the study overall: Compared with control tumors, irradiated tumors had a greater number of dominant CDR3 motifs, and these motifs made up a bigger portion of the repertoire. Only small tumor regions of around 0.94 g were available, so intratumoral heterogeneity was not captured. With a single-armed trial design, the study had no way to address how radiation dose or scheduling affects the TCR repertoire. TCR clonality was higher in irradiated tumors than in controls, as the top 100 clonotypes made up an average of roughly 54% of the repertoire in irradiated tumors compared with around 40% in nephrectomy-only tumors.

Of note for this clone: Its antigen target is currently unknown. No much larger clonotype is one base removed from it; base qualities were not supplied.

Following the manufacturer's recommendations, the immunoSEQ kit was used to generate TCR beta libraries from genomic DNA. To prepare the libraries, a first multiplex PCR with proprietary primers was run, followed by a second PCR that added unique barcodes, and a bead cleanup was done after each round. Each sample batch included a kit-provided positive control reaction and a negative control reaction. The final libraries were assessed on an Agilent 4200 TapeStation D1000 ScreenTape, pooled by volume, and quantified by qPCR. Sequencing ran on an Illumina NextSeq500 with a MidOutput 150-cycle cartridge, using 156 Read1 and 15 Index1 cycles with kit custom primers. The pooled library was loaded at 0.95 to 1 pM with around 20% PhiX control spiked in. On the authors' methods: Vendor-processed data were analyzed in R, and a clonotype was defined as all T cells sharing the same CDR3 nucleotide sequence. For clone abundance analyses, frequencies were normalized to the 10,000 most abundant clones in each sample. Public T cell clones, which averaged fewer than five per sample, were excluded before analysis. Dominant motifs were analyzed with ImmunoMap using the PAM10 matrix, a gap penalty of 30, and a homology threshold of 0.3, and motifs with a cumulative frequency of at least 0.01 were considered dominant. This is the immuneACCESS table as TCRdb keeps it, with only in-frame sequences that have V and J called. A part of the clones is gone; compared with another copy, unresolved V genes explain less than half, and the rest is unexplained. The V and J calls and the clone size are those of that table, but D and trimming were determined from the DNA. A total of about 14,000 clones appear in this sample, roughly three fifths of them only once. About an eighth of the sample belongs to the ten largest clones.

This sample's time point label indicates: tumor resected at nephrectomy. According to the study, the label for this sample's treatment or condition signals: treatment-naive control, cytoreductive nephrectomy. The control tumors were taken from treatment-naive renal cell carcinoma patients who had cytoreductive nephrectomy with no earlier radiation. Every patient had renal cell carcinoma of clear cell pathology. Control tumors used for TCR sequencing were obtained from a few females and approximately eleven males (median age roughly 57 years, range roughly 35 to 82) and were resected from the early 2010s to the mid-2010s. Tumors were mechanically dissociated, digested with collagenase/hyaluronidase at 37 °C, processed in gentleMACS C tubes, and stored in liquid nitrogen. The QIAamp DNA Blood Mini Kit (Qiagen) was used to prepare genomic DNA for TCR sequencing. Only samples passing all quality control checks were included in the analyses.

Including the terminal cysteine and phenylalanine, the CDR3 comprises 17 residues. Of the read, only the CDR3 DNA is kept; its 51 bases are in frame from base 1. For this chain, trimming is 4 bases at the V end and 3 bases at the J end, and the number of junction bases without a gene match is 6. Sequences SGHRS (CDR1) and YFSETQ (CDR2) are obtained from the germline V gene. Source: tumor tissue, taken from a patient whose treatment was nephrectomy without radiotherapy. The receptor was derived from a man aged 50 or older with renal cell carcinoma. The chain links TRBV5-1 with TRBJ2-3, with 15 middle bases fitting TRBD2. The DNA is as follows: TGCGCCAGCAGCCTCGGACTAGCGGGGGGGCAGACAGATACGCAGTATTTT. This translates into CASSLGLAGGQTDTQYF. The full variable domain, with segments outside the CDR3 supplied by the reference TRBV5-1 and TRBJ2-3 proteins, appears as KAGVTQTPRYLIKTRGQQVTLSCSPISGHRSVSWYQQTPGQGLQFLFEYFSETQRNKGNFPGRFSGRQFSNSRSEMNVSTLELGDSALYLCASSLGLAGGQTDTQYFGPGTRLTVL.